This section outlines one T cell receptor beta chain sequence together with its context. Its antigen is not known. This sample is part of a study of cytomegalovirus exposure and HLA in healthy donors. While unrecorded immune exposures were likely, the donors were nominally healthy when sampled. The CDR3 loop spans 15 amino acids. Per germline, CDR1 SGHRS and CDR2 YFSETQ. V was cut by 4 bases and J by 0 bases, with 10 bases left in between. PCR amplification relied on 60 Vbeta primers (plus 13 Jbeta primers). Assay: immunoSEQ multiplex PCR; the TCRdb copy retains only in-frame clones and omits some. The sample lists over 65,000 clones, roughly 75% occurring once. Points from the study as a whole: The listing of approximately 160 TCR beta chains classed them as cytomegalovirus-associated. Presence/absence analyses treated sequencing depth as roughly uniform across donors.

The chain has TRBV5-1 and TRBJ2-2; D is perhaps TRBD1 (6 bases). Sequencing used PBMCs. This TCR derives from a woman younger than 45 in good health and CMV-seropositive. CDR3 sequence (DNA): TGCGCCAGCAGCGCTCAGGGGACGAACACCGGGGAGCTGTTTTTT. It encodes CASSAQGTNTGELFF.